These T cell receptor beta chains were read from a single sample in a study of T-cell reconstitution after alpha-beta-depleted transplantation in children. TCRdb used MiXCR to reprocess the PCR reads, holding one entry per CDR3 protein. The sample shows some 200,000 distinct CDR3 sequences, approximately 8.4% of them seen only once. The source was PBMCs, mostly from graft donor cells, collected 360 days after TCRalphabeta/CD19-depleted stem cell transplant. The receptors here all came from a male patient between 2 and 10 years old who had a stem cell transplant for acute myeloid leukemia, so the T cells may come from the graft donor. Each CDR3 is given with its conserved first and last residue. D genes are given only for firm matches. Not every row has a clone size; where given, it reads once, few, many or a size class.

NA	few	TRBV12-3/TRBV12-4	TRBJ1-4	TGTGCCAGCGCTCTCCAGGGGCCGGGTGAAAAACTGTTTTTT	CASALQGPGEKLFF
TRBD2	many	TRBV4-3	TRBJ2-7	TGCGCCAGCAGCCAAGATCTGGCTAGCGGGAGTGTAAACGAGCAGTACTTC	CASSQDLASGSVNEQYF
TRBD2	few	TRBV7-9	TRBJ2-1	TGTGCCAGCAGCTTAGTAGGGACTAGCGCCCATGAGCAGTTCTTC	CASSLVGTSAHEQFF
NA	NA	TRBV10-3	TRBJ2-1	TGTGCCATCAGCCGGGACTCGTCCTACAATGAGCAGTTCTTC	CAISRDSSYNEQFF
TRBD2	many	TRBV7-9	TRBJ2-1	TGTGCCAGCAGCCTTGGGACTAGCGGGAGGGCCGGTTATGAGCAGTTCTTC	CASSLGTSGRAGYEQFF
TRBD1	NA	TRBV12-3/TRBV12-4	TRBJ1-5	TGTGCCAGCAGTTTACTCAGGGGGCGTCAGCCCCAGCATTTT	CASSLLRGRQPQHF
NA	few	TRBV5-5	TRBJ2-7	TGTGCCAGCAGCTTGATTCCGGGGCGCGAGCAGTACTTC	CASSLIPGREQYF
TRBD2	many	TRBV18	TRBJ2-5	TGTGCCAGCTCCGGGGGACTAGCGATGGAGACCCAGTACTTC	CASSGGLAMETQYF
TRBD1	many	TRBV11-1	TRBJ2-1	TGTGCCAGCAGCTTGGACGGACAGGGGATTTCCTACAATGAGCAGTTCTTC	CASSLDGQGISYNEQFF
NA	NA	TRBV20-1	TRBJ2-5	TGCAGTGCTGGTACGATCTGGGCCCCGTACCAAGAGACCCAGTACTTC	CSAGTIWAPYQETQYF
NA	NA	TRBV19	TRBJ1-1	TGTGCCAGTAGTACCTCACGGACAGCCCGTCATGAAGCTTTCTTT	CASSTSRTARHEAFF
NA	many	TRBV12-3/TRBV12-4	TRBJ2-3	TGTGCCAGCAGTTTAGCGGCGGGCGCCCCACCGGATACGCAGTATTTT	CASSLAAGAPPDTQYF
NA	few	TRBV19	TRBJ2-2	TGTGCCAGTTCACCAGGCCACACCGGGGAGCTGTTTTTT	CASSPGHTGELFF
NA	NA	TRBV5-1	TRBJ1-1	TGCGCCAGCAGCTTGGTGGCCACGAACACTGAAGCTTTCTTT	CASSLVATNTEAFF
TRBD2	many	TRBV3-1	TRBJ2-5	TGTGCCAGCAGCCCCCCCTCAGCGGGGGGTGGGTTTTCGGAGACCCAGTACTTC	CASSPPSAGGGFSETQYF
TRBD1	NA	TRBV10-2	TRBJ1-1	TGCGCCAGCAGGGACAGGGGGCGGGGGAACACTGAAGCTTTCTTT	CASRDRGRGNTEAFF
NA	NA	TRBV5-1	TRBJ2-4	TGCGCCAGCAGCTTGGACAGAGGGGCCAAAAACATTCAGTACTTC	CASSLDRGAKNIQYF
NA	NA	TRBV20-1	TRBJ1-2	TGCAGTGCTATCTATACAGGACGGATGAGGGGCCATGGCTACACCTTC	CSAIYTGRMRGHGYTF
TRBD1	NA	TRBV4-3	TRBJ2-7	TGCGCCAGCAGCCACACCGGGACAGGCGCTTTTGAGCAGTACTTC	CASSHTGTGAFEQYF
NA	few	TRBV5-1	TRBJ2-3	TGCGCCAGCAGCTTGTCACCGGGACACAGCACTCCTAGCACAGATACGCAGTATTTT	CASSLSPGHSTPSTDTQYF
NA	many	TRBV9	TRBJ2-4	TGTGCCAGCAGCGTTAGTACAGGTCAAGCCAAAAACATTCAGTACTTC	CASSVSTGQAKNIQYF
NA	NA	TRBV11-2	TRBJ2-3	TGTGCCAGCAGCCGAGGTATAGCCTACACAGATACGCAGTATTTT	CASSRGIAYTDTQYF
NA	NA	TRBV10-2	TRBJ2-5	TGCGCCAGCAGTGAGTTCGACAGCCAGTACTTC	CASSEFDSQYF
TRBD1	many	TRBV6-2/TRBV6-3	TRBJ2-2	TGTGCCAGCAGAGGACAGGGAGAGGGGACCGGGGAGCTGTTTTTT	CASRGQGEGTGELFF
NA	NA	TRBV10-2	TRBJ2-4	TGCGCCAGCAGTGGAAGGGGGTCCCTATCCAAAAACATTCAGTACTTC	CASSGRGSLSKNIQYF
NA	few	TRBV10-3	TRBJ1-2	TGTGCCATCAATACAGGGCCAGGGTACTATGGCTACACCTTC	CAINTGPGYYGYTF
NA	NA	TRBV5-1	TRBJ2-2	TGCGCCAGCAGCTTGGTTGGGGGCGCGAACACCGGGGAGCTGTTTTTT	CASSLVGGANTGELFF
NA	few	TRBV28	TRBJ2-2	TGTGCCAGCAGTTTATTCGAGGGTAGCGGTTCGAACACCGGGGAGCTGTTTTTT	CASSLFEGSGSNTGELFF
NA	few	TRBV20-1	TRBJ2-2	TGCAGTGGGACGACAGCAAACACCGGGGAGCTGTTTTTT	CSGTTANTGELFF
NA	NA	TRBV7-4	TRBJ2-5	TGTGCCAGCAGCCCGTGGGGGTCAGACCAAGAGACCCAGTACTTC	CASSPWGSDQETQYF
NA	many	TRBV5-1	TRBJ2-3	TGCGCCAGCAGCCTCTCTAGCGGCACAGATACGCAGTATTTT	CASSLSSGTDTQYF
NA	many	TRBV12-3/TRBV12-4	TRBJ2-2	TGTGCCAGCAGGCCACCTAACACCGGGGAGCTGTTTTTT	CASRPPNTGELFF